These T cell receptor beta chains were read from a single sample in a study of blood T cell repertoires in COVID-19. The data were produced by immunoSEQ multiplex PCR, yet TCRdb's version contains in-frame clones alone and is incomplete. This table holds fewer than 450,000 clones, roughly 89% found once. Source material: peripheral blood. These receptors originate from a woman aged 18-29 years who had recovered from COVID-19. Each CDR3 is given with its conserved first and last residue. D genes are given only for firm matches. The size field is filled for only some rows; it gives once, few, many or a size class.

v_gene	abundance	d_gene	j_gene	CDR3nt	CDR3aa
TRBV7-8	-	-	TRBJ1-2	TGTGCCAGCAGCTTATATGGGCAGGATCCGAACTATGGCTACACCTTC	CASSLYGQDPNYGYTF
TRBV5-1	-	TRBD2	TRBJ2-1	TGCGCCAGCAGCCTGGGACTAGCGGGAGATGAGCAGTTCTTC	CASSLGLAGDEQFF
TRBV19	once	-	TRBJ2-1	TGTGCCAGTAGTATCGGCAATGAGCAGTTCTTC	CASSIGNEQFF
TRBV7-9	-	TRBD2	TRBJ2-1	TGTGCCAGCAGCGGCGCGCTAGCGGGAGCATACAATGAGCAGTTCTTC	CASSGALAGAYNEQFF
TRBV5-4	-	TRBD2	TRBJ2-1	TGTGCCAGCAGCCGCAAGCGGGAGACCTACAATGAGCAGTTCTTC	CASSRKRETYNEQFF
TRBV9	-	TRBD2	TRBJ2-1	TGTGCCAGCACTAGGGTAGCGGGAGATGATGAGCAGTTCTTC	CASTRVAGDDEQFF
TRBV5-4	-	TRBD1	TRBJ2-1	TGTGCCAGCAGCTTTGGACAGGGGGCCTACAATGAGCAGTTCTTC	CASSFGQGAYNEQFF
TRBV6-2/TRBV6-3	-	TRBD1	TRBJ2-1	TGTGCCAGCAGTTACAGTGAGGCTAGCAGGGGGATGGGGAATGAGCAGTTCTTC	CASSYSEASRGMGNEQFF
TRBV10-2	-	TRBD1	TRBJ1-5	TGCGCCAGCAGCGGAGACAGGGAGGGCAATCAGCCCCAGCATTTT	CASSGDREGNQPQHF
TRBV19	once	-	TRBJ1-2	TGTGCCAGTAGGCTACGACAGTTACACTATGGCTACACCTTC	CASRLRQLHYGYTF
TRBV19	-	TRBD1	TRBJ1-5	TGTGCCAGTACCCCCGGGACAGGGGTTTGTAGCAATCAGCCCCAGCATTTT	CASTPGTGVCSNQPQHF
TRBV10-1	-	TRBD2	TRBJ2-5	TGCGCCAGCAGTGAAGGCGGGACTAAGACCCAGTACTTC	CASSEGGTKTQYF
TRBV7-2	once	-	TRBJ2-1	TGTGCCAGCACTCCTTGGGCAAACCTCGAGCAGTTCTTC	CASTPWANLEQFF
TRBV30	-	TRBD1	TRBJ1-1	TGTGCCTGGAGTCCAAGATGGGACAGGGGGGACACTGAAGCTTTCTTT	CAWSPRWDRGDTEAFF
TRBV15	-	TRBD1	TRBJ2-2	TGTGCCACCGGCACGGGACAGGCCCAGAACACCGGGGAGCTGTTTTTT	CATGTGQAQNTGELFF
TRBV5-6	-	TRBD1	TRBJ1-2	TGTGCCAGCAGCTTTCCACAGGGGTTAAATTGGGATGGCTACACCTTC	CASSFPQGLNWDGYTF
TRBV30	-	-	TRBJ1-1	TGTGCCTGGAGTGTAACCTTTATCGGACAGCAAGCCTGGGAAGCTTTCTTT	CAWSVTFIGQQAWEAFF
TRBV12-5	-	TRBD2	TRBJ2-2	TGTGCTAGTGGCCCGCGGGAGACGAACACCGGGGAGCTGTTTTTT	CASGPRETNTGELFF
TRBV6-2/TRBV6-3	-	TRBD1	TRBJ1-1	TGTGCCAGCAGTTACTCACAGGGGGCAGGAGGCACTGAAGCTTTCTTT	CASSYSQGAGGTEAFF
TRBV7-2	once	TRBD2	TRBJ2-3	TGTGCCAGCAGCTATACTAGCGGAAGCACAGATACGCAGTATTTT	CASSYTSGSTDTQYF
TRBV9	-	TRBD2	TRBJ2-1	TGTGCCAGCAGCACGGGGACTAGCGAAAACTACAATGAGCAGTTCTTC	CASSTGTSENYNEQFF
TRBV27	-	-	TRBJ2-1	TGTGCCAGCAGTTTAAATCCCGACAATGAGCAGTTCTTC	CASSLNPDNEQFF
TRBV5-1	-	-	TRBJ2-1	TGCGCCAGCAGCAGAGAGCGCTACGAGAAAGTCCAGTTCTTC	CASSRERYEKVQFF
TRBV19	-	-	TRBJ1-5	TGTGCCACGGAAGGGGCGCGTTTCGGCAATCAGCCCCAGCATTTT	CATEGARFGNQPQHF
TRBV6-5	-	-	TRBJ1-1	TGTGCCAGCACCAGAGAGGGTAACACTGAAGCTTTCTTT	CASTREGNTEAFF
TRBV6-5	-	TRBD2	TRBJ2-1	TGTGCCAGCAGTCGGGACTATTACAATGAGCAGTTCTTC	CASSRDYYNEQFF
TRBV19	-	-	TRBJ1-1	TGTGCCAGTACCCGGGGGGGCGGGGTCCTTTTGAACACTGAAGCTTTCTTT	CASTRGGGVLLNTEAFF
TRBV6-5	-	TRBD2	TRBJ2-1	TGTGCCAGCAGCCATCAGGGACTAGCGGTGAATGAGCAGTTCTTC	CASSHQGLAVNEQFF
TRBV7-9	-	TRBD1	TRBJ2-1	TGTGCCAGCAGCCGGGGACAGGGGTACTATGAGCAGTTCTTC	CASSRGQGYYEQFF
TRBV4-3	-	-	TRBJ2-2	TGCGCCAGCAGCCGAGACAGTAACACCGGGGAGCTGTTTTTT	CASSRDSNTGELFF
TRBV5-1	once	-	TRBJ1-2	TGCGCCAGCAGCTTATCGGCGGGGGTATATGGCTACACCTTC	CASSLSAGVYGYTF
TRBV7-2	-	-	TRBJ1-1	TGTGCCAGCAGCTTAGCCACAGCATCCGTGAACACTGAAGCTTTCTTT	CASSLATASVNTEAFF
TRBV12-3/TRBV12-4	-	TRBD2	TRBJ2-1	TGTGCCAGCAGTTTAGGACTAGCGGGTCGCGTGTTCTTC	CASSLGLAGRVFF
TRBV11-3	once	-	TRBJ2-2	TGTGCCAGCAGCTTAGAGGAGGGCCGAAATACGAACACCGGGGAGCTGTTTTTT	CASSLEEGRNTNTGELFF
TRBV2	once	TRBD2	TRBJ2-3	TGTGCCAGCATCCCGGGGTTTTCTAGCGGGAACAGGCGCACAGATACGCAGTATTTT	CASIPGFSSGNRRTDTQYF
TRBV19	-	TRBD1	TRBJ1-5	TGTGCCAGTAGTATAGCAGGGGGAAGCAATCAGCCCCAGCATTTT	CASSIAGGSNQPQHF